This T cell receptor beta chain was sequenced in a study of CD8 T cells in ankylosing spondylitis. This clonotype was recorded many times. Germline assignment: CDR1 SGDLS and CDR2 YYNGEE. V was trimmed by 1 base and J by 9 bases, leaving 10 bases between them. This CDR3 spans 13 amino acids. Molecular-barcoded quantitative 5'-RACE produced these TCR beta libraries. A single record per CDR3 protein comes from TCRdb applying MiXCR to the 5' RACE reads. The sample contains approximately 45,000 distinct CDR3 sequences, 3.5% to 4% of which appear only once. This TCR was recovered from a female donor with ankylosing spondylitis or in good health (not recorded which). The rearrangement links TRBV9 to TRBJ2-2, with no clear D. The sample was blood, either unsorted or a sorted T cell fraction (not recorded which). The CDR3 reads CASSVLVGRELFF. The CDR3 nucleotides are TGTGCCAGCAGCGTATTAGTCGGTAGGGAGCTGTTTTTT. Supplemented by reference TRBV9 and TRBJ2-2, the full variable domain reads DSGVTQTPKHLITATGQRVTLRCSPRSGDLSVYWYQQSLDQGLQFLIQYYNGEERAKGNILERFSAQQFPDLHSELNLSSLELGDSALYFCASSVLVGRELFFGEGSRLTVL.